This T cell receptor (beta chain) was captured in a study of cytomegalovirus exposure and HLA in healthy donors. Study-level results: Later analysis suggested most CMV-associated TCR beta chains were HLA-restricted. The authors assumed roughly uniform sequencing depth across donors for presence/absence analyses.

Deletions cut 6 bases from V and 9 bases from J, with 12 bases between. This CDR3 comprises 12 residues. Germline CDR1 reads MNHEY; CDR2 reads SMNVEV (reference sequence). In the PCR, 60 Vbeta and 13 Jbeta primers were used. Generated by immunoSEQ multiplex PCR, the TCRdb table keeps only in-frame clones and is missing some. This table has some 170,000 clones, about four fifths appearing once. About this clone: As yet, its antigen is unknown.

The chain carries TRBV27 and TRBJ2-1, with D possibly TRBD2 on 5 matching bases. The source of this sequence is a woman aged 45 to 65 in good health and CMV-seronegative. Sequencing was performed on PBMCs. CDR3: CASSPGGGEQFF. Here the CDR3 DNA reads TGTGCCAGCAGCCCCGGAGGCGGTGAGCAGTTCTTC.